A single T cell receptor beta chain is shown here with its context. There are 13 residues in the CDR3. Germline CDR1 and CDR2: SEHNR and FQNEAQ (reference sequence). Trimming cost V 5 bases and J 9 bases, with 14 bases left between them. Preparation of the TCRbeta library used unique molecular identifiers. In TCRdb, the PCR reads were re-called with MiXCR into one record per CDR3 protein. The sample holds about 420,000 distinct CDR3 sequences; about a sixth are singletons and the top ten take about 32%. The data were taken from a study of T-cell reconstitution after alpha-beta-depleted transplantation in children.

V is TRBV7-9 and J is TRBJ2-1; D unclear. This receptor was obtained from a boy younger than two who had a stem cell transplant for Wiskott-Aldrich syndrome, so the T cells may come from the graft donor. Material: PBMCs, mostly from graft donor cells, obtained 360 days after TCRalphabeta/CD19-depleted stem cell transplant. The CDR3 sequence: CASSPYSGSEQFF. The CDR3 DNA reads TGTGCCAGCAGCCCGTACAGTGGCTCTGAGCAGTTCTTC.